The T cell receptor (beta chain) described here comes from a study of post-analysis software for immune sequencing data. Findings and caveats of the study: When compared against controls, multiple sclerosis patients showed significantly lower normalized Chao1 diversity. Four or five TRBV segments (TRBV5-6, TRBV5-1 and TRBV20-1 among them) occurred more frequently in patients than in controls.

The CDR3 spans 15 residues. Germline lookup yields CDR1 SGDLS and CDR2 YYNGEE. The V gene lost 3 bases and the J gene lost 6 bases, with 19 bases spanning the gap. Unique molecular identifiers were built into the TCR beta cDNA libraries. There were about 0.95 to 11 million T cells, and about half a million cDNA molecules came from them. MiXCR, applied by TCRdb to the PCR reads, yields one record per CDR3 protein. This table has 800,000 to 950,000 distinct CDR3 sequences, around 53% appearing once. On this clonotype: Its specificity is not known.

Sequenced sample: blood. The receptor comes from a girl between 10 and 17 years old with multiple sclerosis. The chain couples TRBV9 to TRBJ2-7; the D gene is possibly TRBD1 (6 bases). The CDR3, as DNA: TGTGCCAGCAGCGCCTACAGGGACCCCGAAGGCGAGCAGTACTTC. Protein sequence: CASSAYRDPEGEQYF. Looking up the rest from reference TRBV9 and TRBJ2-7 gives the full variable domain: DSGVTQTPKHLITATGQRVTLRCSPRSGDLSVYWYQQSLDQGLQFLIQYYNGEERAKGNILERFSAQQFPDLHSELNLSSLELGDSALYFCASSAYRDPEGEQYFGPGTRLTVT.